This TCR beta chain appears in the sequencing data of a study of cytomegalovirus exposure and HLA in healthy donors. Findings and limits, study-wide: Reportedly, cytomegalovirus status was diagnosed with high sensitivity and specificity. The study put about 180 TCR beta chains on its list as cytomegalovirus-associated. Many donors carried some public TCRs, although rarity characterized most TCR sequences.

This clone was observed a few times. The antigen is unknown. Produced via immunoSEQ multiplex PCR; TCRdb's table is partial and in-frame only. The sample has roughly 120,000 clones; about 92% are singletons. V shed 7 bases, J shed 8 bases, and the junction held 9 bases outside the gene matches. This CDR3 is 13 amino acids long. Germline V gives CDR1 SNHLY, CDR2 FYNNEI. V gene TRBV2 combines with J gene TRBJ1-2; TRBD1 agrees at 8 bases. The sequence derives from a woman aged 18-30 years in good health and CMV-seronegative. The sample consisted of PBMCs. The CDR3 here is CASIAGGRRGYTF. DNA of the CDR3: TGTGCCAGCATCGCAGGGGGCCGGAGAGGCTACACCTTC.